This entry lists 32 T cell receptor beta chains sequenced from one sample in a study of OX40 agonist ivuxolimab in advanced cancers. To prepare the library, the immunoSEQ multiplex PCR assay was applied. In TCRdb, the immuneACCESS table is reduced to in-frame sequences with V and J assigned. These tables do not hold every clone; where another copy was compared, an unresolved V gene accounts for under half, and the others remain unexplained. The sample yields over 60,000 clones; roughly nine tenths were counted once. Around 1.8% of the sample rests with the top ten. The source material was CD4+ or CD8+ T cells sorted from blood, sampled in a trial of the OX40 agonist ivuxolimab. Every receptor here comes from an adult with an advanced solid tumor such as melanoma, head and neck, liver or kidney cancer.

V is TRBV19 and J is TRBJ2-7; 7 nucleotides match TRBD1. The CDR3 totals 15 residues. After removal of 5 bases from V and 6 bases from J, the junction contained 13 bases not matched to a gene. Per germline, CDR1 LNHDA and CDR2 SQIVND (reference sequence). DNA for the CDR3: TGTGCCAGTAGTCCGCTAGCAAACACAGGGGCCGAGCAGTACTTC. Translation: CASSPLANTGAEQYF.

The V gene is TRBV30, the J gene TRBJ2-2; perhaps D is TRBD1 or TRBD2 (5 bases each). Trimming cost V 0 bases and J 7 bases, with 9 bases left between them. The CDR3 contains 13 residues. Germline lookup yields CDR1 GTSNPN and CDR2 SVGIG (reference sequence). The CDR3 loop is CAWSVGTLGELFF. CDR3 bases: TGTGCCTGGAGTGTTGGGACCCTCGGGGAGCTGTTTTTT. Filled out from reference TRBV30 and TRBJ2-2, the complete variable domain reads SQTIHQWPATLVQPVGSPLSLECTVEGTSNPNLYWYRQAAGRGLQLLFYSVGIGQISSEVPQNLSASRPQDRQFILSSKKLLLSDSGFYLCAWSVGTLGELFFGEGSRLTVL.

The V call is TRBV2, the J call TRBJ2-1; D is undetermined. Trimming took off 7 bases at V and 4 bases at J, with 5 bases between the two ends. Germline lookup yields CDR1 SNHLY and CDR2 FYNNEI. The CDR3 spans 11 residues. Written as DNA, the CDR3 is TGTGCCAGCACACAGTACAATGAGCAGTTCTTC. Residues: CASTQYNEQFF.

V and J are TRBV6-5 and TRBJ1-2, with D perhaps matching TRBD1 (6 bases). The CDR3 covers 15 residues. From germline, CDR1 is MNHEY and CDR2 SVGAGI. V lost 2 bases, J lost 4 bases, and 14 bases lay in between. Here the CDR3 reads CASSYEDSVAYGYTF. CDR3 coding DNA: TGTGCCAGCAGTTACGAGGACAGTGTGGCCTATGGCTACACCTTC.

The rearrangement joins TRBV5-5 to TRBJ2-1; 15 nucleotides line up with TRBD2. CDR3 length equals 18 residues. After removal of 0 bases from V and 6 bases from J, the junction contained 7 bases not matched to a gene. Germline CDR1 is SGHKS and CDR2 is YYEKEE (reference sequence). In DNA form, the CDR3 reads TGTGCCAGCAGCTTGGTAGTGGGACTAGCGGGGGGTATCAATGAGCAGTTCTTC. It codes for CASSLVVGLAGGINEQFF.

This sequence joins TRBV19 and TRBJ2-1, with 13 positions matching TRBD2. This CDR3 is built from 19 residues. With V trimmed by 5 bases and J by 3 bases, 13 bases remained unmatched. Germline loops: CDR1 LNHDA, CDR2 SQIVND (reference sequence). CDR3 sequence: CASSPKGLAGASFYNEQFF. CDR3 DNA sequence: TGTGCCAGTAGTCCGAAAGGACTAGCGGGGGCCTCTTTCTACAATGAGCAGTTCTTC. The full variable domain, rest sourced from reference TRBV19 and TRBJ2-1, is DGGITQSPKYLFRKEGQNVTLSCEQNLNHDAMYWYRQDPGQGLRLIYYSQIVNDFQKGDIAEGYSVSREKKESFPLTVTSAQKNPTAFYLCASSPKGLAGASFYNEQFFGPGTRLTVL.

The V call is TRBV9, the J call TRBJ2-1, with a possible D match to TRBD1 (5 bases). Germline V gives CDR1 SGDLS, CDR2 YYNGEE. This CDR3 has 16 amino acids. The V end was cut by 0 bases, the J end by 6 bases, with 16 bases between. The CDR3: CASSVAEGAAFNEQFF. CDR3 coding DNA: TGTGCCAGCAGCGTAGCTGAAGGGGCAGCGTTCAATGAGCAGTTCTTC.

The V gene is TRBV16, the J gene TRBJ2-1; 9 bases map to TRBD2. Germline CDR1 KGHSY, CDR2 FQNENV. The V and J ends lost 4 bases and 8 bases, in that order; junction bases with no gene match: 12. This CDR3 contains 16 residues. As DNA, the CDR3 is TGTGCCAGCAGCCTAGGGAGTGGTAGCGGGAGCGATGAGCAGTTCTTC. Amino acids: CASSLGSGSGSDEQFF.

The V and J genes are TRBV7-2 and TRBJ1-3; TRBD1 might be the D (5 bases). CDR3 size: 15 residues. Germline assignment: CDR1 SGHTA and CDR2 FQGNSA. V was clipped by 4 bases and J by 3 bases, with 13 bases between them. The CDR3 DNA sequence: TGTGCCAGCAGCTGGGGGAGGACCCTTGGAAACACCATATATTTT. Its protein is CASSWGRTLGNTIYF.

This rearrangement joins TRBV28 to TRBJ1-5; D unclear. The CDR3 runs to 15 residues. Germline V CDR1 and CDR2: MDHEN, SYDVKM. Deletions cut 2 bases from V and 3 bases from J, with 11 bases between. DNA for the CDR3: TGTGCCAGCAGTTTAAAGGGAATCGACAATCAGCCCCAGCATTTT. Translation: CASSLKGIDNQPQHF.

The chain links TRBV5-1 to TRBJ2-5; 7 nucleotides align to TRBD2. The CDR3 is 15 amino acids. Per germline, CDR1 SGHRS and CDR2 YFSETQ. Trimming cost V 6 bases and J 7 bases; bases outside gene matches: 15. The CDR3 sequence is CASNVAPGGVGTQYF. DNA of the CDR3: TGCGCCAGCAACGTGGCCCCGGGGGGTGTGGGGACCCAGTACTTC.

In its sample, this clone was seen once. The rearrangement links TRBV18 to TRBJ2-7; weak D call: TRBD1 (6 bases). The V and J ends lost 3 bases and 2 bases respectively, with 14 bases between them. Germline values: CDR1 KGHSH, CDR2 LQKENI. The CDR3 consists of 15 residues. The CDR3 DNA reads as TGTGCCAGCTCACCCCAGGGGACATCGACCTACGAGCAGTACTTC. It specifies CASSPQGTSTYEQYF.

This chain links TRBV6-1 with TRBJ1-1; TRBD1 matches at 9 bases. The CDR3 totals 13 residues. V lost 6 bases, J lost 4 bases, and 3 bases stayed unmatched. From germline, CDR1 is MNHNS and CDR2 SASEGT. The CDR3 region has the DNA TGTGCCAGCAGGAGACAGGGGGTCACTGAAGCTTTCTTT. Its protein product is CASRRQGVTEAFF.

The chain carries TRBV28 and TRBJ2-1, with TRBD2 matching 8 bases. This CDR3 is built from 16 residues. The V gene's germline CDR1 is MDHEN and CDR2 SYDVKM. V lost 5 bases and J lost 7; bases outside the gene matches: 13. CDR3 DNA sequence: TGTGCCAGCAGTCCCGGGGGGGACACCCCTTGGAATGAGCAGTTCTTC. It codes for CASSPGGDTPWNEQFF.

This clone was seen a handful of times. The CDR3 DNA sequence: TGTGCCATCAGTGAGAACCGCGAGCAGTACTTC. Amino acid sequence: CAISENREQYF. The chain links TRBV10-3 to TRBJ2-7; the D is unclear. V lost 2 bases and J 6 bases, leaving 5 bases between the germline ends. There are 11 residues in the CDR3. Germline V gene data show CDR1 as ENHRY and CDR2 as SYGVKD.

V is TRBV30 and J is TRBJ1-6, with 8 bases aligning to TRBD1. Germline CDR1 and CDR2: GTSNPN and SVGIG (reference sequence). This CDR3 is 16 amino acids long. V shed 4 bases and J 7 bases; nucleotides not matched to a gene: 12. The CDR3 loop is CAWKYRDRGDNSPLHF. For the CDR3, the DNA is TGTGCCTGGAAATACCGAGACAGGGGAGACAATTCACCCCTCCACTTT.

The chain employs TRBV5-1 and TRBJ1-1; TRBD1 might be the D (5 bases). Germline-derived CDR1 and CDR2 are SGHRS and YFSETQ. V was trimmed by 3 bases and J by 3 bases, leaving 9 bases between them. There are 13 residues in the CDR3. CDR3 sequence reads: CASSWTWDTEAFF. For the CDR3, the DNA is TGCGCCAGCAGCTGGACATGGGACACTGAAGCTTTCTTT.

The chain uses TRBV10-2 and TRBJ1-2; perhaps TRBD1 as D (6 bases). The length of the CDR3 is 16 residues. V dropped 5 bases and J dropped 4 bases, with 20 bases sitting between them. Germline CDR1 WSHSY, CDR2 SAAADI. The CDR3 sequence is CASSSINLDSFYGYTF. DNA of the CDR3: TGCGCCAGCAGTTCTATAAACCTGGACAGCTTCTATGGCTACACCTTC.

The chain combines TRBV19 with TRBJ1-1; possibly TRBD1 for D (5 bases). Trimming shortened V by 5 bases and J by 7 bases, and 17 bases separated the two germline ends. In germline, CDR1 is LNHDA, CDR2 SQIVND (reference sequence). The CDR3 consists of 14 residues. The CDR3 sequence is CASSGLLGPNEAFF. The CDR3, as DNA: TGTGCCAGTAGTGGCCTCCTGGGGCCAAATGAAGCTTTCTTT.

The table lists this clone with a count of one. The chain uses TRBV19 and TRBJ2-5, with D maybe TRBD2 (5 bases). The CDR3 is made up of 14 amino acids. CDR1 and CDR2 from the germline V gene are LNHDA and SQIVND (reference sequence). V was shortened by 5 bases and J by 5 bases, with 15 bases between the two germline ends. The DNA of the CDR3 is TGTGCCAGTAGTCCGCGGACTGGAGAGGAGACCCAGTACTTC. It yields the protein CASSPRTGEETQYF.

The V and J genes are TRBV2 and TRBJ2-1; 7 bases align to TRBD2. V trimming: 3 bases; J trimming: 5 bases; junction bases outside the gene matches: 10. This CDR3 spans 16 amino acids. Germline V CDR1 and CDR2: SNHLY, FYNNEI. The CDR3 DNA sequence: TGTGCCAGCAGTGAGCTCCCAGCGGGAAATAACAATGAGCAGTTCTTC. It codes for CASSELPAGNNNEQFF.

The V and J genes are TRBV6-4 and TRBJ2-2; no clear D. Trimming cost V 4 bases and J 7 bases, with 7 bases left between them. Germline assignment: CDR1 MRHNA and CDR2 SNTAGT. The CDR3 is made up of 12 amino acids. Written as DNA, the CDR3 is TGTGCCAGCAGTGTAGTCTTCGGGGAGCTGTTTTTT. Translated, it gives CASSVVFGELFF.

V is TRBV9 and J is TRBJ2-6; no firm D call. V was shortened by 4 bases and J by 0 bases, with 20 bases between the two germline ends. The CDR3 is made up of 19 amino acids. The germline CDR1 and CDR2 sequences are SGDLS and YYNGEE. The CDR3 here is CASSTSERVRLSGANVLTF. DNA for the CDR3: TGTGCCAGCAGCACCTCGGAACGGGTGCGACTCTCTGGGGCCAACGTCCTGACTTTC. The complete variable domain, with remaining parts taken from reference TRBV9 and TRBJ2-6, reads DSGVTQTPKHLITATGQRVTLRCSPRSGDLSVYWYQQSLDQGLQFLIQYYNGEERAKGNILERFSAQQFPDLHSELNLSSLELGDSALYFCASSTSERVRLSGANVLTFGAGSRLTVL.

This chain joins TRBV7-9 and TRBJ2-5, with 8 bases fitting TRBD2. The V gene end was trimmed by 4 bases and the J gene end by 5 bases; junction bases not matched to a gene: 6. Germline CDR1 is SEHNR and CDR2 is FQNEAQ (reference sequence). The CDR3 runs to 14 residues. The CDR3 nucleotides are TGTGCCAGCAGCTCGGGACTAGTGAGCGAGACCCAGTACTTC. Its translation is CASSSGLVSETQYF.

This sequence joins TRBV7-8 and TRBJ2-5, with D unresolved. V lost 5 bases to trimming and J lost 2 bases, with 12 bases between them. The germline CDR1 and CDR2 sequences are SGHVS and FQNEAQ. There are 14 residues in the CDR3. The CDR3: CASSVTENQETQYF. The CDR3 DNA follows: TGTGCCAGCAGCGTAACCGAAAATCAAGAGACCCAGTACTTC. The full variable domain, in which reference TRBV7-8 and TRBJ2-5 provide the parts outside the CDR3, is GAGVSQSPRYKVAKRGQDVALRCDPISGHVSLFWYQQALGQGPEFLTYFQNEAQLDKSGLPSDRFFAERPEGSVSTLKIQRTQQEDSAVYLCASSVTENQETQYFGPGTRLLVL.

CDR3 coding DNA: TGTGCCAGCAGCGTCACGGGGCGCACAGATACGCAGTATTTT. This sequence encodes CASSVTGRTDTQYF. J is TRBJ2-3 and V is TRBV9; D possibly matches TRBD1 or TRBD2 (5 bases each). V lost 2 bases, J lost 1 base, and 8 bases lay in between. CDR3 length: 14 residues. Germline assignment: CDR1 SGDLS and CDR2 YYNGEE.

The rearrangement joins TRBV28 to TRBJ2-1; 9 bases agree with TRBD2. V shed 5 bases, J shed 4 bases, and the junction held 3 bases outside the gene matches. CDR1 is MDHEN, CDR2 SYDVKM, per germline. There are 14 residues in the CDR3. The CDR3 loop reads CASSLAGIYNEQFF. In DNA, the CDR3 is TGTGCCAGCAGTCTAGCGGGGATTTACAATGAGCAGTTCTTC.

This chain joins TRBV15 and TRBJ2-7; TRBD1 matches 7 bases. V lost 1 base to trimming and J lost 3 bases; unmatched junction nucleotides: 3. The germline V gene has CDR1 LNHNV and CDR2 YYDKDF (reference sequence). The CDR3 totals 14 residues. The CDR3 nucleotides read TGTGCCACCAGCAGAGGACAGGGTCTCTACGAGCAGTACTTC. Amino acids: CATSRGQGLYEQYF.

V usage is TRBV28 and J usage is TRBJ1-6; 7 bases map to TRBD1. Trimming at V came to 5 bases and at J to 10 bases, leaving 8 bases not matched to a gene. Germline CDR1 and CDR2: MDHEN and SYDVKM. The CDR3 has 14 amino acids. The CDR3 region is CASSTDRVWSPLHF. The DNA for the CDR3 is TGTGCCAGCAGTACCGACAGGGTGTGGTCACCCCTCCACTTT. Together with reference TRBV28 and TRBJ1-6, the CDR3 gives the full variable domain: DVKVTQSSRYLVKRTGEKVFLECVQDMDHENMFWYRQDPGLGLRLIYFSYDVKMKEKGDIPEGYSVSREKKERFSLILESASTNQTSMYLCASSTDRVWSPLHFGNGTRLTVT.

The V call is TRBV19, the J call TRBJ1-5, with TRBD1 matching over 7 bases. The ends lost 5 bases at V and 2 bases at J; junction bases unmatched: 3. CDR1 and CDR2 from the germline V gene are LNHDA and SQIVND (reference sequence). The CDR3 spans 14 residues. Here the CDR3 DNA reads TGTGCCAGTAGTGGCACAGGGGGCAATCAGCCCCAGCATTTT. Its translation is CASSGTGGNQPQHF. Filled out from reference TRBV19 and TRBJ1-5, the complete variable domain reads DGGITQSPKYLFRKEGQNVTLSCEQNLNHDAMYWYRQDPGQGLRLIYYSQIVNDFQKGDIAEGYSVSREKKESFPLTVTSAQKNPTAFYLCASSGTGGNQPQHFGDGTRLSIL.

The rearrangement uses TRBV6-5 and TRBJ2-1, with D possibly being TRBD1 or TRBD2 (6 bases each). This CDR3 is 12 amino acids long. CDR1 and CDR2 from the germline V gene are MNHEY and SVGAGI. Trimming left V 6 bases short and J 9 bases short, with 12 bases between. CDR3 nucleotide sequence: TGTGCCAGCAGAACGGAGGGGGGTGAGCAGTTCTTC. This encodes CASRTEGGEQFF.

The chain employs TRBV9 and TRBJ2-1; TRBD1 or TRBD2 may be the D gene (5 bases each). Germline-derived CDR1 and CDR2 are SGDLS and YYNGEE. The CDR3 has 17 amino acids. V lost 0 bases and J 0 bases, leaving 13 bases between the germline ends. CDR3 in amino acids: CASSVGTGGSSYNEQFF. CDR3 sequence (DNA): TGTGCCAGCAGCGTAGGTACTGGGGGAAGCTCCTACAATGAGCAGTTCTTC.